The present TCR beta chain was sequenced within a study of beta chain features in type 1 diabetes. CDR3 length: 13 amino acids. The V end lost 5 bases, the J end lost 2 bases, and 10 bases lay between the germline ends. Per germline, CDR1 SNHLY and CDR2 FYNNEI. Reverse transcription of all isolated RNA meant that expressed TCRB transcripts were sequenced. Clones were read by immunoSEQ multiplex PCR, and TCRdb kept only the in-frame ones, dropping some. The sample has over 700,000 clones, roughly a sixth seen once. It was one heparinised blood draw, averaging about 116 mL, that each donor gave. Via CD45RO/CCR7/CD25/CD127/CD95/CD27, cells of the CD4+ naive, central memory, regulatory and stem cell-like memory subsets were sorted.

The sequence was obtained from a woman aged 18-29 years in good health. V usage is TRBV2 and J usage is TRBJ2-7, with D uncertain. Sequenced input: naive CD4+ T cells from blood. CDR3 region: CASSLGSAYEQYF. The CDR3, as DNA: TGTGCCAGCAGTTTAGGGTCCGCCTACGAGCAGTACTTC.